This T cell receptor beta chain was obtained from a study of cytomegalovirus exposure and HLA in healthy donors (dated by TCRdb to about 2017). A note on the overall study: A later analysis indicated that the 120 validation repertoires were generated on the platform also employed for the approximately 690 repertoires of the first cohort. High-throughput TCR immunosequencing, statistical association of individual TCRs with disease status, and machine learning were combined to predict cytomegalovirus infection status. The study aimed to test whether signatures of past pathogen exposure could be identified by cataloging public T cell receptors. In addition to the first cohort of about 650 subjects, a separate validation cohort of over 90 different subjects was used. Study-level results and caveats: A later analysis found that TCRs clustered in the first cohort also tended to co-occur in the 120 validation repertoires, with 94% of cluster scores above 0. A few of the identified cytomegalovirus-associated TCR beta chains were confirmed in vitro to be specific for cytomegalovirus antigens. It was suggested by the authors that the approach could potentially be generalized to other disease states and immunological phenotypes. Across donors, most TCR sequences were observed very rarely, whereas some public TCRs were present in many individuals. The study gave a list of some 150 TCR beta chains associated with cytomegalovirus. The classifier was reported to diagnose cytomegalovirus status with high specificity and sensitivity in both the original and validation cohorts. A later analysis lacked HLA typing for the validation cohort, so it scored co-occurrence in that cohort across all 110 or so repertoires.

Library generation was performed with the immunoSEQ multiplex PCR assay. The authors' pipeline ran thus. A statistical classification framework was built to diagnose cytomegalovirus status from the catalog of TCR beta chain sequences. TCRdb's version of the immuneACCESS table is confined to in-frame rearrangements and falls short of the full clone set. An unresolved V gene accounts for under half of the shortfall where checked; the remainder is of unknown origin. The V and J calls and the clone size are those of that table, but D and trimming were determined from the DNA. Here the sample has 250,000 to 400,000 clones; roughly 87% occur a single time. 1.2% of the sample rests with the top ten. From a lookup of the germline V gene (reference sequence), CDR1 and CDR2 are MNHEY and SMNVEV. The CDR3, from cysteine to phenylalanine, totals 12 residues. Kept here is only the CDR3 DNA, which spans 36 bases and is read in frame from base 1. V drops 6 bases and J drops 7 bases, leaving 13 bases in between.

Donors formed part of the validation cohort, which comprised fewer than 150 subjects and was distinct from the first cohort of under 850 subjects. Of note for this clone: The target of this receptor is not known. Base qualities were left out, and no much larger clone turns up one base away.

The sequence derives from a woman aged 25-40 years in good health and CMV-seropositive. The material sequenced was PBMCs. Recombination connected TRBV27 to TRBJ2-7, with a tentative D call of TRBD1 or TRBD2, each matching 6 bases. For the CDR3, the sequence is CASRRRGGEQYF. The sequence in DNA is TGTGCCAGCAGGCGAAGAGGGGGGGAGCAGTACTTC.